The subject of this entry is one T cell receptor beta chain. Its antigen is not identified. These data come from a study of cytotoxic CD8 clonotypes in ibrutinib-treated CLL. Profiled with immunoSEQ multiplex PCR; TCRdb holds only in-frame clones, not every one. The data show fewer than 150,000 clones, with roughly 80% seen just once and approximately 3.5% held by the top ten. Points from the study as a whole: The study sampled sustained-remission and progressing patients at different times. Public clonotypes were rare and shrank or held steady on treatment.

The CDR3 is made up of 12 amino acids. Trimming removed 6 bases at V and 6 bases at J, with 10 bases between. The V gene's germline CDR1 is SGHTA and CDR2 FQGNSA. The TCR was taken from a human donor with chronic lymphocytic leukemia. Sequencing was performed on PBMCs, taken after 24 months of ibrutinib treatment. The chain is built from TRBV7-2 and TRBJ2-3; D is unresolved. CDR3 sequence reads: CASREPGDTQYF. The CDR3 DNA follows: TGTGCCAGCAGAGAACCTGGGGATACGCAGTATTTT. Looking up the rest from reference TRBV7-2 and TRBJ2-3 gives the full variable domain: GAGVSQSPSNKVTEKGKDVELRCDPISGHTALYWYRQSLGQGLEFLIYFQGNSAPDKSGLPSDRFSAERTGGSVSTLTIQRTQQEDSAVYLCASREPGDTQYFGPGTRLTVL.